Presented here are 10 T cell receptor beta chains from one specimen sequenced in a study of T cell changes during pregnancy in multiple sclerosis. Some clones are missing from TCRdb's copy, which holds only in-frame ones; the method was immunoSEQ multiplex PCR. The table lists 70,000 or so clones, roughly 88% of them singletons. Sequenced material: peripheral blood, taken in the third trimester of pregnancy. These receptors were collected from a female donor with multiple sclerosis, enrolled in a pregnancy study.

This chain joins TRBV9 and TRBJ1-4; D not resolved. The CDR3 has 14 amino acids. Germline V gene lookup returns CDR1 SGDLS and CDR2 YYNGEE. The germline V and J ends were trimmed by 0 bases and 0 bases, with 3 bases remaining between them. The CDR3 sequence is CASSVASTNEKLFF. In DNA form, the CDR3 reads TGTGCCAGCAGCGTAGCTTCAACTAATGAAAAACTGTTTTTT.

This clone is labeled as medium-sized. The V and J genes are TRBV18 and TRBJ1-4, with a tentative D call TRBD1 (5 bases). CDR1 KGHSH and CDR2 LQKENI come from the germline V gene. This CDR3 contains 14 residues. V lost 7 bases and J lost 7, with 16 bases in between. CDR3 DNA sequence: TGTGCCAGCTTCTCCGGGACTCGGACTGAAAAACTGTTTTTT. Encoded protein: CASFSGTRTEKLFF.

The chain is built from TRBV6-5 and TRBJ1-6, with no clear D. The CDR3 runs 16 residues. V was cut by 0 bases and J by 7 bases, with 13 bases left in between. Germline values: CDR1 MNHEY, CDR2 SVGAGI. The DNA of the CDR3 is TGTGCCAGCAGTTACTCCTCCCAGGCAATAAATTCACCCCTCCACTTT. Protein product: CASSYSSQAINSPLHF.

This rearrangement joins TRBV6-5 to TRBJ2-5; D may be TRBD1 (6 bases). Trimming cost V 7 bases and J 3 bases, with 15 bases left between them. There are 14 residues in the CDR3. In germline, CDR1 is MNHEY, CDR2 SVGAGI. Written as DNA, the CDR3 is TGTGCCAGCAAGGGGATGAAGGGGGAAGAGACCCAGTACTTC. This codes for CASKGMKGEETQYF.

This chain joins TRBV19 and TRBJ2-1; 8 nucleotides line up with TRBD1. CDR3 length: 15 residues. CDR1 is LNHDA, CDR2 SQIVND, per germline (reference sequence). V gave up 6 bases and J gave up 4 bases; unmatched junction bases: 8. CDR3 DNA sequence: TGTGCCAGTAGACCACGGACAGGGTGGTACAATGAGCAGTTCTTC. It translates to CASRPRTGWYNEQFF.

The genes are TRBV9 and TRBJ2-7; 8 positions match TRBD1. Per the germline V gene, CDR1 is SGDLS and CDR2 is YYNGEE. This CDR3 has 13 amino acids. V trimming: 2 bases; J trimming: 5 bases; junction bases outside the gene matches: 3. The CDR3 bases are TGTGCCAGCAGCGTCGGACAGGGCGACGAGCAGTACTTC. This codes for CASSVGQGDEQYF.

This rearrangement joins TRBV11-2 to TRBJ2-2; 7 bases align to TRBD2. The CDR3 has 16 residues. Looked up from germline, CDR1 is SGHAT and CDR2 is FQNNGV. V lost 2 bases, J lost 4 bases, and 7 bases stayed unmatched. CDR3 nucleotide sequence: TGTGCCAGCAGCTTATGGGCAGGCGGGGGCACCGGGGAGCTGTTTTTT. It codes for CASSLWAGGGTGELFF. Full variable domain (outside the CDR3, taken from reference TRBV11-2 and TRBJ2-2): EAGVAQSPRYKIIEKRQSVAFWCNPISGHATLYWYQQILGQGPKLLIQFQNNGVVDDSQLPKDRFSAERLKGVDSTLKIQPAKLEDSAVYLCASSLWAGGGTGELFFGEGSRLTVL.

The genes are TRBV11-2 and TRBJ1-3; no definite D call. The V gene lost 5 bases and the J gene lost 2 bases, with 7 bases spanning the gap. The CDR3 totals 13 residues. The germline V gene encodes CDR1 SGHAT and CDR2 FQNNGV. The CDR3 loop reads CASSPFAGNTIYF. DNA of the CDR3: TGTGCCAGCAGCCCGTTCGCTGGAAACACCATATATTTT.

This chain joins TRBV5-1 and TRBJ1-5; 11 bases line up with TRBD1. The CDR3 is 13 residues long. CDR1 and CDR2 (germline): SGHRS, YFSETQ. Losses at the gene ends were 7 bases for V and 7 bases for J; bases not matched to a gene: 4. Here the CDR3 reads CASWTGGSQPQHF. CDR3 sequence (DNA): TGCGCCAGCTGGACAGGGGGCAGCCAGCCCCAGCATTTT.

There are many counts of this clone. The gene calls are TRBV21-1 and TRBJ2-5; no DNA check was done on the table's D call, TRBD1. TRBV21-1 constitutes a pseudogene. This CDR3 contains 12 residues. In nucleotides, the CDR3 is TGTGCCAGCCCGGGACAGTATGAGACCCAGTACTTC. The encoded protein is CASPGQYETQYF.